The rows below give T cell receptor beta chains drawn from one sample of a study of shared clonotypes between healthy human individuals. Assay: immunoSEQ multiplex PCR; the TCRdb copy retains only in-frame clones and omits some. The table includes about 2 million clones, about 95% detected once. Sequenced: naive CD4+ T cells sorted from blood. These receptors were collected from a man between 18 and 35 years old in good health. CDR3s include the opening cysteine and the closing phenylalanine or tryptophan. D genes are given only for firm matches. Expanded clones get a size class; other rows say once, few or many, or leave the size out.

clone_size,d_call,v_call,j_call,cdr3_nt,cdr3_aa
-,TRBD2,TRBV5-1,TRBJ2-1,TGCGCCAGCAGCTCTGGACTAGCGGGGGACAATGAGCAGTTCTTC,CASSSGLAGDNEQFF
-,-,TRBV30,TRBJ1-4,TGTGCCTGGAGGGGGCCTGGTATTGGGGCGACTAATGAAAAACTGTTTTTT,CAWRGPGIGATNEKLFF
-,-,TRBV11-3,TRBJ2-5,TGTGCCAGCAGCTTAGCTCCCGGGACTTACCAAGAGACCCAGTACTTC,CASSLAPGTYQETQYF
-,TRBD1,TRBV18,TRBJ1-1,TGTGCCAGCTCATCGACAGGGGGCTTGTACTACACTGAAGCTTTCTTT,CASSSTGGLYYTEAFF
-,TRBD1,TRBV9,TRBJ1-5,TGTGCCAGCAGCGTAGAAGGGGGCAGCAATCAGCCCCAGCATTTT,CASSVEGGSNQPQHF
-,-,TRBV5-1,TRBJ2-1,TGCGCCAGCAGCTTGGGGGTATTGCGGGGTCCTACGCATGAGCAGTTCTTC,CASSLGVLRGPTHEQFF
once,-,TRBV28,TRBJ1-3,TGTGCCAGCAGTTCCCAGGGGCCAGGAGCTGGAAACACCATATATTTT,CASSSQGPGAGNTIYF
-,-,TRBV11-3,TRBJ2-6,TGTGCCAGCAGCTTAGCAGGGTCCCTCCCTGGGGCCAACGTCCTGACTTTC,CASSLAGSLPGANVLTF
-,-,TRBV18,TRBJ1-2,TGTGCCAGCTCACGCTCTGAGGGAGGCTATGGCTACACCTTC,CASSRSEGGYGYTF
-,-,TRBV6-6,TRBJ1-2,TGTGCCAGCATCCCGGACAGACTCTATGGCTACACCTTC,CASIPDRLYGYTF
-,-,TRBV6-5,TRBJ2-2,TGTGCCAGCAGTTACTTAGCGGTGAACACCGGGGAGCTGTTTTTT,CASSYLAVNTGELFF
-,-,TRBV5-1,TRBJ1-4,TGCGCCAGCAGCTCTGGGGGGGCAACTAATGAAAAACTGTTTTTT,CASSSGGATNEKLFF
-,-,TRBV28,TRBJ1-1,TGTGCCAGCATCCCTGGGGGTGGAAGCACTGAAGCTTTCTTT,CASIPGGGSTEAFF
-,-,TRBV7-9,TRBJ2-5,TGTGCCAGCAGCTTAGCAGGGGGAGGAGAGACCCAGTACTTC,CASSLAGGGETQYF